The 8 T cell receptor beta chains given below trace back to one sample, sequenced in a study of OX40 agonist ivuxolimab in advanced cancers. The table came from immunoSEQ multiplex PCR; TCRdb's copy has only in-frame clones and leaves some out. The sample includes tens of thousands of clones, 80% to 85% seen only once; the top ten take around 4.3%. Sequenced material: CD4+ or CD8+ T cells sorted from blood, taken in a trial of the OX40 agonist ivuxolimab. The receptors shown here come from an adult with an advanced solid tumor such as melanoma, head and neck, liver or kidney cancer.

A few counts support this clone. The rearrangement uses TRBV7-6 and TRBJ1-3; D perhaps matches TRBD1 (6 bases). Trimming took 1 base from V and 0 from J, leaving 13 bases between them. The CDR3 has 17 amino acids. Germline assignment: CDR1 SGHVS and CDR2 FNYEAQ. The CDR3 DNA reads as TGTGCCAGCAGCTTAGGGGGGCGAGCGAGCTCTGGAAACACCATATATTTT. Its protein is CASSLGGRASSGNTIYF.

The chain couples TRBV7-2 to TRBJ2-3; D is unclear. The CDR3 extends over 15 amino acids. The V gene's germline CDR1 is SGHTA and CDR2 FQGNSA. V was trimmed by 4 bases and J by 3 bases, leaving 14 bases between them. CDR3 in DNA: TGTGCCAGCAGCTCCCGAAGACCGAATACAGATACGCAGTATTTT. It specifies CASSSRRPNTDTQYF.

The chain has TRBV6-5 and TRBJ1-6; D might be TRBD1 (5 bases). Between the trimmed V and J ends, which lost 2 bases and 5 bases, there was a span of 7 bases. Germline CDR1 reads MNHEY; CDR2 reads SVGAGI. This CDR3 comprises 14 residues. The CDR3 loop reads CASSYQGDNSPLHF. The DNA for the CDR3 is TGTGCCAGCAGTTACCAGGGTGATAATTCACCCCTCCACTTT.

The chain recombines TRBV27 with TRBJ2-7; D possibly corresponds to TRBD1 (5 bases). V lost 0 bases and J lost 2, with 8 bases in between. This CDR3 has 14 residues. Germline CDR1 and CDR2: MNHEY and SMNVEV (reference sequence). The CDR3 spells CASSLSVGAYEQYF. CDR3 coding DNA: TGTGCCAGCAGTTTATCGGTAGGGGCCTACGAGCAGTACTTC.

This sequence joins TRBV7-9 and TRBJ1-4; D is perhaps TRBD1 (5 bases). Per the germline V gene, CDR1 is SEHNR and CDR2 is FQNEAQ (reference sequence). The CDR3 totals 16 residues. Trimming pared 4 bases from V and 8 bases from J, leaving 20 bases between. The CDR3 spells CASSSQPGGSGEKLFF. CDR3 coding DNA: TGTGCCAGCAGCTCGCAGCCTGGGGGTTCGGGCGAAAAACTGTTTTTT.

The CDR3 nucleotides read TGTGCCAGCAGCCAGCCAGGGCAGGATCCCTCGAGCACCGGGGAGCTGTTTTTT. This sequence encodes CASSQPGQDPSSTGELFF. The rearrangement links TRBV7-3 to TRBJ2-2; perhaps TRBD1 as D (5 bases). CDR1 and CDR2 (germline): SGHTA, FQGTGA. Trimming left V 5 bases short and J 4 bases short, with 23 bases between. This CDR3 contains 18 residues. The full variable domain, its missing parts supplied by reference TRBV7-3 and TRBJ2-2, is GAGVSQTPSNKVTEKGKYVELRCDPISGHTALYWYRQSLGQGPEFLIYFQGTGAADDSGLPNDRFFAVRPEGSVSTLKIQRTERGDSAVYLCASSQPGQDPSSTGELFFGEGSRLTVL.

The V and J genes are TRBV29-1 and TRBJ2-3; 12 bases line up with TRBD2. Trimming cost V 6 bases and J 4 bases; bases outside gene matches: 11. There are 16 residues in the CDR3. Per the germline V gene, CDR1 is SQVTM and CDR2 is ANQGSEA. CDR3 sequence reads: CSVDRLAGDPPDTQYF. In DNA form, the CDR3 reads TGCAGCGTGGACCGACTAGCGGGAGACCCCCCAGATACGCAGTATTTT.

The chain combines TRBV11-2 with TRBJ2-7, with D unclear. Germline CDR1 reads SGHAT; CDR2 reads FQNNGV. CDR3 length equals 14 residues. Trimming removed 5 bases at V and 3 bases at J, with 14 bases between. The CDR3 sequence: CASSPHVLDYEQYF. The DNA for the CDR3 is TGTGCCAGCAGCCCCCACGTCCTGGACTACGAGCAGTACTTC. Full variable domain (remainder filled in from reference TRBV11-2 and TRBJ2-7): EAGVAQSPRYKIIEKRQSVAFWCNPISGHATLYWYQQILGQGPKLLIQFQNNGVVDDSQLPKDRFSAERLKGVDSTLKIQPAKLEDSAVYLCASSPHVLDYEQYFGPGTRLTVT.